This TCR beta chain was recovered during a study of vaccination effects on CD4 cells after COVID-19. The table lists this clone with a count of one. Its specificity is unknown. Expansion with viral peptide pools was applied to antigen-specific CD4+ T cells by the ViraFEST assay prior to sequencing. Culture lasted about ten days before CD4+ T cell isolation. Vaccinated participants had no history of SARS-CoV-2 infection and tested negative for nucleocapsid antibodies. They grew a few million PBMC in each well, adding 7.5 to 10 IU/ml IL-2 and 8.5 to 10 ug/ml peptides. The study's findings and limits: The study found marked clonal contraction of infection- and vaccine-induced clones late after vaccination. Cross-reactivity toward common cold coronaviruses was confined to only 1 of 255 vaccine-induced clones in healthy vaccinees.

TCRdb's table, derived via immunoSEQ multiplex PCR, lists solely in-frame clones and lacks some. Among about 23,000 clones listed, about two thirds were seen once. The V end lost 5 bases, the J end lost 0 bases, and 7 bases lay between the germline ends. Germline-derived CDR1 and CDR2 are KGHDR and SFDVKD. The CDR3 is 14 residues long. This chain uses TRBV24-1 with TRBJ1-5; D is ambiguous. The TCR comes from a human donor who received a COVID-19 vaccine. Sequencing was performed on CD4+ T cells from PBMCs cultured with SARS-CoV-2 spike peptides, taken before COVID-19 vaccination. Written as DNA, the CDR3 is TGTGCCACCAGTGGTACGGTTAGCAATCAGCCCCAGCATTTT. Its translation is CATSGTVSNQPQHF.